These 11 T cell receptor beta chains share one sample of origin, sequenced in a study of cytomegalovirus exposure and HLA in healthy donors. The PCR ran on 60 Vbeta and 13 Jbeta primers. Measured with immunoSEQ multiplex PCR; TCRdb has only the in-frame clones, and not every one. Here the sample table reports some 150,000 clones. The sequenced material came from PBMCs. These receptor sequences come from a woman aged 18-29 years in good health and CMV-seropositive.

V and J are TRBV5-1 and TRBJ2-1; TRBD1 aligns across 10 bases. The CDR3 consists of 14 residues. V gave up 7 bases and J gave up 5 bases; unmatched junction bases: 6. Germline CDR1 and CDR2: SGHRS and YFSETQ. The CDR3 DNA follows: TGCGCCAGCGCTACCGGACAGGGGGACAATGAGCAGTTCTTC. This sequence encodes CASATGQGDNEQFF.

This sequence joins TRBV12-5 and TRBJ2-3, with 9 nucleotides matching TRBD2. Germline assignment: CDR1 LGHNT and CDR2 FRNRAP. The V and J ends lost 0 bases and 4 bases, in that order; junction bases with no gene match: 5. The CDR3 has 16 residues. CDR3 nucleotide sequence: TGTGCTAGTGGTTTGGTAGTAGCGGGAGCGGCAGATACGCAGTATTTT. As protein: CASGLVVAGAADTQYF.

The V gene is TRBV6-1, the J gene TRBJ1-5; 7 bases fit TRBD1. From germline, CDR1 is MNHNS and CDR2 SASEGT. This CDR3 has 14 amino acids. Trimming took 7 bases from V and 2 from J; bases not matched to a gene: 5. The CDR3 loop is CASTGTVGNQPQHF. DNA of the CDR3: TGTGCCAGCACCGGGACAGTCGGCAATCAGCCCCAGCATTTT.

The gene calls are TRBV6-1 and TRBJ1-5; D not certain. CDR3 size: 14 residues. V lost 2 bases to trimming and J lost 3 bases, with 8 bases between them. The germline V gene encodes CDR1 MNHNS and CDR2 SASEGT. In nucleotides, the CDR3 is TGTGCCAGCAGTGAATTAACAGTCAATCAGCCCCAGCATTTT. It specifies CASSELTVNQPQHF.

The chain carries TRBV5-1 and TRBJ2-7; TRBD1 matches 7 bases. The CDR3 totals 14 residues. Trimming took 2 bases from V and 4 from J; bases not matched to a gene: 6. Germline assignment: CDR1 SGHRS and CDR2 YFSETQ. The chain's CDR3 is CASSLGQGEYEQYF. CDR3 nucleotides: TGCGCCAGCAGCTTAGGGCAGGGGGAATACGAGCAGTACTTC.

The CDR3 DNA is TGTGCCACCAAAGACAGGGGGCTAGGTGGCTACACCTTC. It codes for CATKDRGLGGYTF. The chain has TRBV2 and TRBJ1-2, with 10 bases fitting TRBD1. Per germline, CDR1 SNHLY and CDR2 FYNNEI. CDR3 length equals 13 residues. V trimming: 10 bases; J trimming: 7 bases; junction bases outside the gene matches: 9.

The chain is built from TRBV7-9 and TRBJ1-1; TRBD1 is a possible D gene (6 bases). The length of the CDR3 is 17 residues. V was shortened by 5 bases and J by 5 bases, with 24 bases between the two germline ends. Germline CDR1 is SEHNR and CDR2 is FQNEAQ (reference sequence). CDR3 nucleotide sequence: TGTGCCAGCAGCCCCCAAGGCGGGGGGCTCGTTGGTACTGAAGCTTTCTTT. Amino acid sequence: CASSPQGGGLVGTEAFF.

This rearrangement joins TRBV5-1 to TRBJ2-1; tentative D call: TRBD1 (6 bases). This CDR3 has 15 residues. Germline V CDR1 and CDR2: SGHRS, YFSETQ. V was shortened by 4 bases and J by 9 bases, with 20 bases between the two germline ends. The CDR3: CASSEGVQGIGEQFF. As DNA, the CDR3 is TGCGCCAGCAGCGAGGGGGTTCAGGGGATCGGTGAGCAGTTCTTC.

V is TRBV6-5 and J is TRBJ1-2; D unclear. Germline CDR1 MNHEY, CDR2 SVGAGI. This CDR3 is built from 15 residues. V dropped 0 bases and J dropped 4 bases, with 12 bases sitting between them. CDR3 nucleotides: TGTGCCAGCAGTTACTCGAGGGCAGGCGGCTATGGCTACACCTTC. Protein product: CASSYSRAGGYGYTF.

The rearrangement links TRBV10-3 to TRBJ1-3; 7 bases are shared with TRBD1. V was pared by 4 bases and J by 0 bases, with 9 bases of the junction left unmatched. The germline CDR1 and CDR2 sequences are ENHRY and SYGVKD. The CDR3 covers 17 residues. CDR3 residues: CAISGTGQLSSGNTIYF. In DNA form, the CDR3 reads TGTGCCATCAGTGGTACGGGACAGCTGAGCTCTGGAAACACCATATATTTT.

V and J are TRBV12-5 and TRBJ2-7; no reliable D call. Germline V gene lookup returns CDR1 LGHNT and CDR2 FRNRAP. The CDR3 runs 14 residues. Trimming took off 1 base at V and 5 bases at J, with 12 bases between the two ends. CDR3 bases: TGTGCTAGTGGTTTGGCCCCGCGAGGCCACGAGCAGTACTTC. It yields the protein CASGLAPRGHEQYF.